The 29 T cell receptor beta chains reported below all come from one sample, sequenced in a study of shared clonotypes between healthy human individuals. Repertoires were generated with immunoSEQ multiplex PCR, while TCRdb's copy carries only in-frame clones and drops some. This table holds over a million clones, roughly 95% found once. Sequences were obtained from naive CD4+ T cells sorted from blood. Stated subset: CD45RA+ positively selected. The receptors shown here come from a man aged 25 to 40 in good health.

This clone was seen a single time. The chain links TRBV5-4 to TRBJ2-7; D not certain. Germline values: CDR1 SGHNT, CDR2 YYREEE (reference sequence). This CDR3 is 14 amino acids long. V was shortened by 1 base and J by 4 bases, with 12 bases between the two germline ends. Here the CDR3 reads CASSLTGPDYEQYF. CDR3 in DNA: TGTGCCAGCAGCTTGACCGGACCCGATTACGAGCAGTACTTC.

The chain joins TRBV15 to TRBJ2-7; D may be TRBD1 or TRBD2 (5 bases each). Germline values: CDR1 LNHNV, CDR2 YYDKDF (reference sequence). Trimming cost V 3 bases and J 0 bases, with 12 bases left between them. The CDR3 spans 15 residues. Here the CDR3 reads CATSSHRRSSYEQYF. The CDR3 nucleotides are TGTGCCACCAGCAGTCACAGGAGGAGCTCCTACGAGCAGTACTTC.

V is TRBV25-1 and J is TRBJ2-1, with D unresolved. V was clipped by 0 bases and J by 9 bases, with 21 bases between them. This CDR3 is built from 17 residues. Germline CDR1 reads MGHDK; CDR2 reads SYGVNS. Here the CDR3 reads CASSEYTPLLTRTEQFF. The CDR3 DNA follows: TGTGCCAGCAGTGAATATACGCCTCTCCTAACCCGCACTGAGCAGTTCTTC.

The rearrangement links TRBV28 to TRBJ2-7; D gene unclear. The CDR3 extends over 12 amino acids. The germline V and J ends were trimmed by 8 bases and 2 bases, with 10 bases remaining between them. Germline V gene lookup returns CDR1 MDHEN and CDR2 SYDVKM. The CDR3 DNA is TGTGCCAGCTGTGCAGCCCCCTACGAGCAGTACTTC. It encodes CASCAAPYEQYF.

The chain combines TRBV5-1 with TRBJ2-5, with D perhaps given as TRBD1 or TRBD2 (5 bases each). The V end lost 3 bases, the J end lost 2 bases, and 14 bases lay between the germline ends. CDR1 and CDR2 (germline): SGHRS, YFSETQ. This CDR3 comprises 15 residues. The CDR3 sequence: CASSSPGRQQETQYF. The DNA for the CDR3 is TGCGCCAGCAGCTCGCCGGGACGCCAGCAAGAGACCCAGTACTTC.

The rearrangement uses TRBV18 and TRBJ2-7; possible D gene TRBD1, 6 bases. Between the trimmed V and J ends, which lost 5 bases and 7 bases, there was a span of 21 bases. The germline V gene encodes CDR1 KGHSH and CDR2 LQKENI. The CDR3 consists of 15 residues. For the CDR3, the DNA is TGTGCCAGCTCAGTACAGGGAATCAGCACGGGAGAGCAGTACTTC. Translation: CASSVQGISTGEQYF.

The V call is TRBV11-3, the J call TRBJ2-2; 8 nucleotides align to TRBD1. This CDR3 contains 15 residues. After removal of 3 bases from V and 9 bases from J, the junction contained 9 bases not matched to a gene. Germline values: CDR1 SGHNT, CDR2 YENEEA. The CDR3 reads CASSFGQGVYRELFF. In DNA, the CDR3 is TGTGCCAGCAGCTTCGGACAGGGTGTTTACCGGGAGCTGTTTTTT.

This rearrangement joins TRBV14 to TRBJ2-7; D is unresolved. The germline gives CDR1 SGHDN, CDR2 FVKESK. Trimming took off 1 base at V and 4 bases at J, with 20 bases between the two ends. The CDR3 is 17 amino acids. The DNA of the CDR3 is TGTGCCAGCAGCCAAGGGCTGGTGACCCTTCTCGGTTACGAGCAGTACTTC. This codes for CASSQGLVTLLGYEQYF.

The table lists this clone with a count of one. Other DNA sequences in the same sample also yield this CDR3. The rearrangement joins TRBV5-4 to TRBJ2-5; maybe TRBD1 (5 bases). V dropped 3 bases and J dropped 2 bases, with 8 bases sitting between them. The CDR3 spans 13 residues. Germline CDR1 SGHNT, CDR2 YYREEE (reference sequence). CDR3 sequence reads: CASSSRQQETQYF. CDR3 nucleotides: TGTGCCAGCAGCTCAAGACAGCAAGAGACCCAGTACTTC.

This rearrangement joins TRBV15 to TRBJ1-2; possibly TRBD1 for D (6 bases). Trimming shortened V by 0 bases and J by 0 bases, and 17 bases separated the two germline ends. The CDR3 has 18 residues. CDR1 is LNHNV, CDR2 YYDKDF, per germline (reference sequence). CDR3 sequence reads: CATSREPRDNRANYGYTF. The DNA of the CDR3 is TGTGCCACCAGCAGAGAACCCCGGGACAATCGAGCTAACTATGGCTACACCTTC.

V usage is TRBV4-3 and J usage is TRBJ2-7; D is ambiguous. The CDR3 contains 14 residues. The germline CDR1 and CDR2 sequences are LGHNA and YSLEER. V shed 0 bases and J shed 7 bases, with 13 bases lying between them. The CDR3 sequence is CASSQEPSVGEQYF. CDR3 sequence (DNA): TGCGCCAGCAGCCAAGAACCATCCGTCGGAGAGCAGTACTTC.

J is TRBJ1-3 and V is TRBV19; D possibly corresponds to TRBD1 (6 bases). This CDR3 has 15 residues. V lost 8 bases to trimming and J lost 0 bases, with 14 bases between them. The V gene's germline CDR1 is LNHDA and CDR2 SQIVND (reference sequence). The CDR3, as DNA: TGTGCCAGTTCGTTCGGACAGAGCTCTGGAAACACCATATATTTT. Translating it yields CASSFGQSSGNTIYF.

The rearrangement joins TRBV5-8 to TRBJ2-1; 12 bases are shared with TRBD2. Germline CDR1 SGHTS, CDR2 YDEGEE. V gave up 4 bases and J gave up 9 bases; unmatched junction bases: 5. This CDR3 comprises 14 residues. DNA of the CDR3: TGTGCCAGCAGCCAACTAGCGGGAGGAGGTGAGCAGTTCTTC. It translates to CASSQLAGGGEQFF.

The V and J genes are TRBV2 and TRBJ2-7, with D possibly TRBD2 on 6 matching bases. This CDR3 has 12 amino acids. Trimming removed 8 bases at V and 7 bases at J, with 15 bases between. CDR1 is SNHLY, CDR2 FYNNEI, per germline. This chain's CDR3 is CASLGGVREQYF. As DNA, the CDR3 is TGTGCCAGCTTAGGAGGGGTTCGGGAGCAGTACTTC.

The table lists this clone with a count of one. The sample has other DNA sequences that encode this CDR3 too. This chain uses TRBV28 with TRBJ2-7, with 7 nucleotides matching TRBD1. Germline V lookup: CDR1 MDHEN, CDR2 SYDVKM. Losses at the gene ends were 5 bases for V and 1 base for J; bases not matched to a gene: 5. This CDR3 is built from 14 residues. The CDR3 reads CASSTRDSSYEQYF. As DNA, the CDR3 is TGTGCCAGCAGTACCCGGGACAGTTCCTACGAGCAGTACTTC.

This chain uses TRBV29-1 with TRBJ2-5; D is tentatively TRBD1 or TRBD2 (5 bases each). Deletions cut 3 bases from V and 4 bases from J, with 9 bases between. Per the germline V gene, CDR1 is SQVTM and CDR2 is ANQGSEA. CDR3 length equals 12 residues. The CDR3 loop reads CSVEPGTETQYF. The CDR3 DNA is TGCAGCGTTGAGCCAGGGACAGAGACCCAGTACTTC.

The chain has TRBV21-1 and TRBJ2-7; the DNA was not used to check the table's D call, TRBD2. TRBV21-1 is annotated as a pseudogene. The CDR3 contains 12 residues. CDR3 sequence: CASSTASLPGYF. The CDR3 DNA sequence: TGTGCCAGCAGCACGGCTTCCCTTCCGGGGTACTTC.

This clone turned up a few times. The CDR3 DNA is TGCAGTGCTAGATGGGACAGGGGTACCTTC. This translates into CSARWDRGTF. The rearrangement uses TRBV20-1 and TRBJ1-2; 10 bases agree with TRBD1. Germline assignment: CDR1 DFQATT and CDR2 SNEGSKA (reference sequence). CDR3 length: 10 residues. Germline trimming cut 2 bases from V and 14 bases from J; bases unmatched to any gene: 2.

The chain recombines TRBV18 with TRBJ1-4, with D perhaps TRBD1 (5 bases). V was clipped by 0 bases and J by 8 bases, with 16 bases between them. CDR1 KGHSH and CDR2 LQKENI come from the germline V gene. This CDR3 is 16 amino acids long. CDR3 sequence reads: CASSPPGGTRYEKLFF. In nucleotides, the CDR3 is TGTGCCAGCTCACCACCGGGGGGAACCCGGTACGAAAAACTGTTTTTT.

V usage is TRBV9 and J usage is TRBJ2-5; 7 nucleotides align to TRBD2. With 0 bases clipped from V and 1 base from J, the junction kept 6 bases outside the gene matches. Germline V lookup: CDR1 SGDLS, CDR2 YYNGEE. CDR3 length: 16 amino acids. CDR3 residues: CASSVEILAPQETQYF. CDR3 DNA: TGTGCCAGCAGCGTAGAGATACTAGCGCCCCAAGAGACCCAGTACTTC.

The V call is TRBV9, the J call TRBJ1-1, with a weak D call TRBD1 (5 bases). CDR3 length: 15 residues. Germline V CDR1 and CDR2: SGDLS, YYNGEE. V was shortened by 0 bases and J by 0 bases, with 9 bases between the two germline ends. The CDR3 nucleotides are TGTGCCAGCAGCGTAGCCGGGACTATGAACACTGAAGCTTTCTTT. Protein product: CASSVAGTMNTEAFF.

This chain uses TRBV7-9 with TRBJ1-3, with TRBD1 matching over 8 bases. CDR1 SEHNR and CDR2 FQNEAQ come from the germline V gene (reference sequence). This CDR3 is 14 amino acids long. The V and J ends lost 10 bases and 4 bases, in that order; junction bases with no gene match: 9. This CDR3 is CAKSDREGGNTIYF. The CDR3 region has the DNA TGTGCCAAATCGGACAGGGAGGGAGGAAACACCATATATTTT. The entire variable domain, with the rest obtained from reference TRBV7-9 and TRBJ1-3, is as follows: DTGVSQNPRHKITKRGQNVTFRCDPISEHNRLYWYRQTLGQGPEFLTYFQNEAQLEKSRLLSDRFSAERPKGSFSTLEIQRTEQGDSAMYLCAKSDREGGNTIYFGEGSWLTVV.

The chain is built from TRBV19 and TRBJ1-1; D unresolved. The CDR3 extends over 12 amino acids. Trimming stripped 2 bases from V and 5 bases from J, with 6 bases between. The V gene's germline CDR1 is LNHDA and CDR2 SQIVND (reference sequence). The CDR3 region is CASSITETEAFF. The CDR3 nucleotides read TGTGCCAGTAGTATAACAGAAACTGAAGCTTTCTTT. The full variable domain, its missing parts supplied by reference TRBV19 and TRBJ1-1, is DGGITQSPKYLFRKEGQNVTLSCEQNLNHDAMYWYRQDPGQGLRLIYYSQIVNDFQKGDIAEGYSVSREKKESFPLTVTSAQKNPTAFYLCASSITETEAFFGQGTRLTVV.

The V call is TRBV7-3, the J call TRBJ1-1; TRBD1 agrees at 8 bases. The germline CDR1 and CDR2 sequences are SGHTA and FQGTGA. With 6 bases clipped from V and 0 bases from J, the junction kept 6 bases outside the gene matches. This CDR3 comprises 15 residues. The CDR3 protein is CASRGTGDLNTEAFF. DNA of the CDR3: TGTGCCAGCAGGGGGACAGGAGATCTGAACACTGAAGCTTTCTTT.

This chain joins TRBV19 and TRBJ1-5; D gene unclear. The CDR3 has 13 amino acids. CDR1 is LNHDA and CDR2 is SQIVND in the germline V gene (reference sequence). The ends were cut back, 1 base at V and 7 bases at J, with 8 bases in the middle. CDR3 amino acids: CASSIAGYQPQHF. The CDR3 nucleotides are TGTGCCAGTAGTATAGCTGGATACCAGCCCCAGCATTTT.

Here the CDR3 reads CASSLTSGATGQYF. DNA for the CDR3: TGTGCCAGTAGTTTAACTAGCGGGGCCACGGGGCAGTACTTC. This chain joins TRBV19 and TRBJ2-7, with 10 positions matching TRBD2. Germline V CDR1 and CDR2: LNHDA, SQIVND (reference sequence). Trimming removed 5 bases from V and 9 bases from J; junction bases left unmatched: 10. The CDR3 is 14 residues long.

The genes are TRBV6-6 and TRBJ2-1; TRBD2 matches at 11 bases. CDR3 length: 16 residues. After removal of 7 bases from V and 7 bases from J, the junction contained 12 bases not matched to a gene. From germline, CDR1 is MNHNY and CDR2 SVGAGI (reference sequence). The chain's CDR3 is CASIGTSGREWNEQFF. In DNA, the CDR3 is TGTGCCAGCATAGGGACTAGCGGAAGAGAATGGAATGAGCAGTTCTTC.

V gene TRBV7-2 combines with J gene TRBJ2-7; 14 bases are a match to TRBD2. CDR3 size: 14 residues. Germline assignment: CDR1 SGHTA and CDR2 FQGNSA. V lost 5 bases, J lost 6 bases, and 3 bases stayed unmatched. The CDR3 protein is CASSPGLAGVEQYF. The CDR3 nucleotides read TGTGCCAGCAGCCCGGGACTAGCGGGAGTCGAGCAGTACTTC.

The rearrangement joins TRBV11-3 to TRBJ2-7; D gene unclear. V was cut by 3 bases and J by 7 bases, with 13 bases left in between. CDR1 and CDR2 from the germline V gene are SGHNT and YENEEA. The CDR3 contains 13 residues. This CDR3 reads CASSFNNRREQYF. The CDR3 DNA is TGTGCCAGCAGCTTTAATAATCGAAGGGAGCAGTACTTC.